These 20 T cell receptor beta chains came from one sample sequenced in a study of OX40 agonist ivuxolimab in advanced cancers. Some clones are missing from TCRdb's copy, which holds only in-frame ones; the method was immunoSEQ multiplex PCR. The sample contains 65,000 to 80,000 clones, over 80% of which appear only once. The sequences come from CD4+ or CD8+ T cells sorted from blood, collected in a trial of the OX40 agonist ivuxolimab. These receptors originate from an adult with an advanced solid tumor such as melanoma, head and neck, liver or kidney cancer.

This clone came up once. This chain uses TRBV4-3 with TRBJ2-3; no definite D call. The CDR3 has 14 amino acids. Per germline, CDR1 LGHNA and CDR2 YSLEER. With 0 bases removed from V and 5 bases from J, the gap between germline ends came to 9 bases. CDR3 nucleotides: TGCGCCAGCAGCCAAGACCTGCCTGGAGATACGCAGTATTTT. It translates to CASSQDLPGDTQYF.

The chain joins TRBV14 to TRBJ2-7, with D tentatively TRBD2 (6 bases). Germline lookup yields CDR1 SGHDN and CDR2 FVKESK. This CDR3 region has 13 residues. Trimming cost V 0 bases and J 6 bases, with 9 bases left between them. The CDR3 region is CASSQELGGEQYF. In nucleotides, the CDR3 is TGTGCCAGCAGCCAAGAACTGGGGGGCGAGCAGTACTTC.

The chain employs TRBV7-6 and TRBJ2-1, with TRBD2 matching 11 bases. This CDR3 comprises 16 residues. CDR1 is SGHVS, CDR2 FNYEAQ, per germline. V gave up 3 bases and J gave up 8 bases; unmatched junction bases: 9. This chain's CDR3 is CASSFSLAGDVDEQFF. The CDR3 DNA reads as TGTGCCAGCAGCTTCTCACTAGCGGGAGACGTAGATGAGCAGTTCTTC. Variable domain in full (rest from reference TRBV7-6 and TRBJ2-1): GAGVSQSPRYKVTKRGQDVALRCDPISGHVSLYWYRQALGQGPEFLTYFNYEAQQDKSGLPNDRFSAERPEGSISTLTIQRTEQRDSAMYRCASSFSLAGDVDEQFFGPGTRLTVL.

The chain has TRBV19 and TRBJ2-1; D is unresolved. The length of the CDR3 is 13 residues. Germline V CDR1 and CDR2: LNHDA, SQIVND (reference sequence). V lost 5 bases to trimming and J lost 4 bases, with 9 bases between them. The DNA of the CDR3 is TGTGCCAGTAGTTCGACAAGGTACAATGAGCAGTTCTTC. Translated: CASSSTRYNEQFF.

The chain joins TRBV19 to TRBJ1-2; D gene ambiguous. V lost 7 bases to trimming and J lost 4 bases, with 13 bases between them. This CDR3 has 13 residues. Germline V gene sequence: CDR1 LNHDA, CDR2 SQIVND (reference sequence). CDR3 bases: TGTGCCAGTAACCTCGGGCTTCTCTATGGCTACACCTTC. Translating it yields CASNLGLLYGYTF.

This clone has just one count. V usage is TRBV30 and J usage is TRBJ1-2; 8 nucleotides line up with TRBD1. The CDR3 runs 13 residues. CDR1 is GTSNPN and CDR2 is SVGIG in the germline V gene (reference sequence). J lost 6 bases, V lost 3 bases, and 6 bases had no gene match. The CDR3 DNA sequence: TGTGCCTGGAGCGGACAGGGTTTTCATGGCTACACCTTC. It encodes CAWSGQGFHGYTF.

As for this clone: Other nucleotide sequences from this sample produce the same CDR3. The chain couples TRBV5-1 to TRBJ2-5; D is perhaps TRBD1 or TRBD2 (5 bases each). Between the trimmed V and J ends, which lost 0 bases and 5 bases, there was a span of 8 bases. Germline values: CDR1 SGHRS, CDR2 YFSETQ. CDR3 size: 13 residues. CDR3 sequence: CASSLGGEETQYF. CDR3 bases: TGCGCCAGCAGCTTGGGAGGGGAGGAGACCCAGTACTTC. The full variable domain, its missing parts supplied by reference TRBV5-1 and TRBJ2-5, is KAGVTQTPRYLIKTRGQQVTLSCSPISGHRSVSWYQQTPGQGLQFLFEYFSETQRNKGNFPGRFSGRQFSNSRSEMNVSTLELGDSALYLCASSLGGEETQYFGPGTRLLVL.

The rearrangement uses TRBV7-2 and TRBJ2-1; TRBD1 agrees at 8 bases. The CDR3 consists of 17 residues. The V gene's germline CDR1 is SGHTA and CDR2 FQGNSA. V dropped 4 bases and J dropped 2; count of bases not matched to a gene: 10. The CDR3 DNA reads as TGTGCCAGCAGCTCCACTTGGACAGGGTCTCCCTACAATGAGCAGTTCTTC. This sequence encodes CASSSTWTGSPYNEQFF.

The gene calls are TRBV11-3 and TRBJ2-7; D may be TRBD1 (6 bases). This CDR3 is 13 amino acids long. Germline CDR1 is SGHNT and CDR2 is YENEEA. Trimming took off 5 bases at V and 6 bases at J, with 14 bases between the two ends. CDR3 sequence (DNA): TGTGCCAGCAGCGAGTACAGGGTGGGCGAGCAGTACTTC. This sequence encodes CASSEYRVGEQYF.

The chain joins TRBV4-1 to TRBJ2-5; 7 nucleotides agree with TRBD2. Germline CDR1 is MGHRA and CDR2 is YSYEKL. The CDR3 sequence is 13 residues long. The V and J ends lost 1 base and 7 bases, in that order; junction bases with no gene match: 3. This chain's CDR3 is CASSQVGLGTQYF. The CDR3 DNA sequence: TGCGCCAGCAGCCAAGTAGGACTAGGGACCCAGTACTTC.

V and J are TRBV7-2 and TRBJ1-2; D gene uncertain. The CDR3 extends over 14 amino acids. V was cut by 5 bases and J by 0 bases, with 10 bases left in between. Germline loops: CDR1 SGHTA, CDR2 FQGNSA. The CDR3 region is CASSPGTANYGYTF. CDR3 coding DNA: TGTGCCAGCAGCCCGGGCACAGCTAACTATGGCTACACCTTC.

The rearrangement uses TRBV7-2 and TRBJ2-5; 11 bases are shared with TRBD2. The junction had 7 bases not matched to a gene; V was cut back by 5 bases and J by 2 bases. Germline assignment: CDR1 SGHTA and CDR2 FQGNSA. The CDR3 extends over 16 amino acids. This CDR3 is CASSPGLAGGQETQYF. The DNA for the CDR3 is TGTGCCAGCAGCCCCGGACTAGCGGGCGGACAAGAGACCCAGTACTTC.

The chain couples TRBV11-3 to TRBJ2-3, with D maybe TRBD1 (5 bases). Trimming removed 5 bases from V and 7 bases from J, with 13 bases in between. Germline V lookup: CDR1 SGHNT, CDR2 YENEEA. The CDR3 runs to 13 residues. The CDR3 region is CASSKGAANTQYF. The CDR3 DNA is TGTGCCAGCAGCAAAGGGGCGGCTAATACGCAGTATTTT.

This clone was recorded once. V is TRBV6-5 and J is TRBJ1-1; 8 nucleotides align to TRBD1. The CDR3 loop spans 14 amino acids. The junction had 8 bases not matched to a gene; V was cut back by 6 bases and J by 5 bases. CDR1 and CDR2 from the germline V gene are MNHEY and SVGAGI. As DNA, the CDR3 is TGTGCCAGCAGAGTGAGCAGGGGGCGGACTGAAGCTTTCTTT. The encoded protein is CASRVSRGRTEAFF.

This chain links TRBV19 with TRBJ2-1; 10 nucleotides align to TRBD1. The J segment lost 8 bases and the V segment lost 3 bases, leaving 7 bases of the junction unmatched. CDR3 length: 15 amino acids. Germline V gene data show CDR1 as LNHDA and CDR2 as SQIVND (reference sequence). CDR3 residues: CASSIATGGRDEQFF. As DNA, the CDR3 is TGTGCCAGTAGTATCGCGACAGGGGGCCGGGATGAGCAGTTCTTC.

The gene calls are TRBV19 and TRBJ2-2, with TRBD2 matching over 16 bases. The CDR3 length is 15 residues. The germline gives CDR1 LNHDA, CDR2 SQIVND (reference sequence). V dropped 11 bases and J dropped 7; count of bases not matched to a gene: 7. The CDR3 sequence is CAGGTSGRAGGELFF. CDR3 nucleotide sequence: TGTGCCGGGGGGACTAGCGGGAGGGCCGGCGGGGAGCTGTTTTTT.

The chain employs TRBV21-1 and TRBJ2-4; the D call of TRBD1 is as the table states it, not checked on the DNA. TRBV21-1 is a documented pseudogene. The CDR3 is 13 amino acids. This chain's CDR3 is CASSNGTGPPKDF. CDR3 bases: TGTGCCAGCAGCAACGGGACAGGCCCGCCCAAGGACTTC.

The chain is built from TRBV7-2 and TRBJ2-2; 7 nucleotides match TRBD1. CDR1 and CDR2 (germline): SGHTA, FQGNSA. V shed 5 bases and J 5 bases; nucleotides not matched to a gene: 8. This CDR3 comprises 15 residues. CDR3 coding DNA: TGTGCCAGCAGCCCCCAGACAGGGAAGACCGGGGAGCTGTTTTTT. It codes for CASSPQTGKTGELFF.

The CDR3 nucleotides read TGTGCCAGCAGCCAAGTGATGGGCAGTTACAATGAGCAGTTCTTC. Translating gives CASSQVMGSYNEQFF. The chain recombines TRBV14 with TRBJ2-1, with D uncertain. CDR1 and CDR2 from the germline V gene are SGHDN and FVKESK. V lost 1 base and J lost 4, with 11 bases in between. The CDR3 sequence is 15 residues long.

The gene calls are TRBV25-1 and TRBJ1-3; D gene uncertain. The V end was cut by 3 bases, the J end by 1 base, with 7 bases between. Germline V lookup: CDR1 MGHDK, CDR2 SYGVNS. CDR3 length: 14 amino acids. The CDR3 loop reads CASSDSRSGNTIYF. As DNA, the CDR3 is TGTGCCAGCAGTGATAGCCGGTCTGGAAACACCATATATTTT.